Below, one TCR beta chain is given with its context. The data belong to a study of blood T cell repertoires in COVID-19. V shed 4 bases and J shed 4 bases, with 8 bases lying between them. The CDR3 is 13 residues long. Clones were sequenced by immunoSEQ multiplex PCR, and TCRdb holds only the in-frame ones, with some missing. Of about 170,000 clones listed, roughly 84% are singletons. Sequencing was done on a sample of peripheral blood. The gene calls are TRBV12-3 or TRBV12-4 and TRBJ1-3, with D maybe TRBD1 (5 bases). This clonotype was sampled from a man aged 45-65 years with active or convalescent COVID-19. Here the CDR3 reads CASSYGAGNTIYF. CDR3 in DNA: TGTGCCAGCAGTTATGGGGCAGGAAACACCATATATTTT.